A single sample gave rise to the 4 T cell receptor beta chains below, sequenced in a study of regulatory T cells in long-lasting Graves disease. Sequencing libraries for TCR beta were prepared with iRepertoire HTBI primers and Arm-PCR of CDR3 regions. Via MiXCR, TCRdb re-called the multiplex PCR reads, giving one row per CDR3 protein. Among 400,000 to 500,000 distinct CDR3 sequences listed, roughly 21% were seen once. Time point specified: persistent/refractory GD, antithyroid drugs over 5 years with positive TRAb. Generation of the TCR library employed RNA extracted from PBMCs. The sequencing here drew on peripheral blood mononuclear cells (PBMCs), taken when the disease was refractory, from a patient treated with antithyroid drugs. The receptors shown here come from a female donor with Graves disease.

J is TRBJ1-1 and V is TRBV27; 7 bases are shared with TRBD1. The CDR3 runs 17 residues. Germline V lookup: CDR1 MNHEY, CDR2 SMNVEV (reference sequence). V gave up 2 bases and J gave up 1 base; unmatched junction bases: 10. The CDR3, as DNA: TGTGCCAGCAGTTTAATTTGGGGACAGAGTGAGAACACTGAAGCTTTCTTT. This encodes CASSLIWGQSENTEAFF.

This clonotype was seen ten or more times. The chain links TRBV3-1 to TRBJ1-1; D gene uncertain. The CDR3 consists of 13 residues. V dropped 4 bases and J dropped 1 base, with 7 bases sitting between them. Looked up from germline, CDR1 is LGHDT and CDR2 is YNNKEL (reference sequence). Written as DNA, the CDR3 is TGTGCCAGCAGCCCCGCACAGAACACTGAAGCTTTCTTT. Translating gives CASSPAQNTEAFF.

This clonotype was detected ten times or more. The rearrangement joins TRBV27 to TRBJ1-5, with D possibly matching TRBD1 (5 bases). Germline values: CDR1 MNHEY, CDR2 SMNVEV (reference sequence). The CDR3 extends over 15 amino acids. The CDR3 coding sequence is TGTGCGACTAGACAGTTGGGACCAGGGAATCAGCCCCAGCATTTT. It is translated as CATRQLGPGNQPQHF.

There are many counts of this clonotype. This chain uses TRBV4-1 with TRBJ2-5; 7 nucleotides align to TRBD1. With V trimmed by 6 bases and J by 1 base, 8 bases remained unmatched. The CDR3 is 15 amino acids. The germline CDR1 and CDR2 sequences are MGHRA and YSYEKL. The CDR3 sequence is CASRLQRTGQETQYF. The CDR3 nucleotides read TGCGCCAGCAGGTTACAACGGACAGGCCAAGAGACCCAGTACTTC.